Described below is a single TCR beta chain sequence and its context. Per the original methods: Reference gene primer amplification gave nucleated cell count estimates. Method: immunoSEQ multiplex PCR; TCRdb's copy keeps in-frame clones and lacks some. V, J and clone size are taken as reported in that table, and D and trimming were inferred from the DNA itself. Of 70,000 to 85,000 clones detected, about four fifths appear once; the ten largest clones hold over 35%. This sample is part of a study of blood T cell repertoires in COVID-19. In the study overall: Italy, Spain and the United States were the sources of the convalescent and acute COVID-19 samples.

The length of the CDR3 is 13 residues. Trimming removed 0 bases at V and 7 bases at J, with 11 bases between. From germline, CDR1 is SGDLS and CDR2 YYNGEE. Sequencing was done on a sample of peripheral blood. This sequence originates from an elderly man with active or convalescent COVID-19. The chain links TRBV9 to TRBJ2-7; TRBD2 might be the D (5 bases). CDR3 DNA sequence: TGTGCCAGCAGCGTAGATCAGTCGGGGGAGCAGTACTTC. Protein product: CASSVDQSGEQYF.